Listed here are 19 T cell receptor beta chains from one sample, sequenced in a study of graft-versus-host responses after intestinal transplantation. Libraries were prepared by immunoSEQ multiplex PCR; TCRdb keeps only in-frame clonotypes and omits some of them. The sample shows 15,000 to 20,000 clones, roughly 86% of them seen only once. Sample: bone marrow, taken approximately 120 days after transplant. All receptors come from a human patient who received an intestinal transplant, so some T cells may come from the graft donor.

CDR3: CASSATSAFYEQYF. In nucleotides, the CDR3 is TGTGCCAGCAGTGCCACTAGCGCCTTCTACGAGCAGTACTTC. The V call is TRBV2, the J call TRBJ2-7; 7 positions match TRBD2. The CDR3 covers 14 residues. Per the germline V gene, CDR1 is SNHLY and CDR2 is FYNNEI. J lost 3 bases, V lost 4 bases, and 6 bases had no gene match.

The chain carries TRBV5-1 and TRBJ2-7; 10 bases fit TRBD2. CDR3 length equals 17 residues. The junction had 12 bases not matched to a gene; V was cut back by 1 base and J by 5 bases. Germline V gene data show CDR1 as SGHRS and CDR2 as YFSETQ. CDR3 nucleotide sequence: TGCGCCAGCAGCTTGTTGGTGAGCGGGAGGGCCGGCCACGAGCAGTACTTC. It encodes CASSLLVSGRAGHEQYF. The variable domain in full, with the rest retrieved from reference TRBV5-1 and TRBJ2-7, is KAGVTQTPRYLIKTRGQQVTLSCSPISGHRSVSWYQQTPGQGLQFLFEYFSETQRNKGNFPGRFSGRQFSNSRSEMNVSTLELGDSALYLCASSLLVSGRAGHEQYFGPGTRLTVT.

The chain combines TRBV19 with TRBJ1-3; weak D call: TRBD1 (6 bases). Germline CDR1 is LNHDA and CDR2 is SQIVND (reference sequence). The CDR3 has 17 amino acids. Deletions cut 5 bases from V and 0 bases from J, with 17 bases between. As DNA, the CDR3 is TGTGCCAGTAGTTCCTTAAACAGGGATACCTCTGGAAACACCATATATTTT. This translates into CASSSLNRDTSGNTIYF.

This clone was observed once. This rearrangement joins TRBV5-1 to TRBJ2-3; the match to TRBD1 covers 9 bases. J gave up 0 bases and V 2 bases, and 7 bases lay outside the gene matches. CDR1 and CDR2 (germline): SGHRS, YFSETQ. The CDR3 length is 17 residues. CDR3 residues: CASSFARTGASTDTQYF. DNA of the CDR3: TGCGCCAGCAGCTTCGCTCGGACAGGGGCGAGCACAGATACGCAGTATTTT.

The chain uses TRBV10-2 and TRBJ2-3; 7 bases are shared with TRBD2. The CDR3 extends over 16 amino acids. With 4 bases clipped from V and 0 bases from J, the junction kept 7 bases outside the gene matches. CDR1 WSHSY and CDR2 SAAADI come from the germline V gene. The CDR3 loop reads CASSVGVAGSTDTQYF. Written as DNA, the CDR3 is TGCGCCAGCAGTGTCGGGGTAGCGGGTAGCACAGATACGCAGTATTTT.

This clone came up once. J is TRBJ2-7 and V is TRBV5-1; D uncertain. The germline V gene has CDR1 SGHRS and CDR2 YFSETQ. This CDR3 has 14 residues. Deletions cut 0 bases from V and 0 bases from J, with 7 bases between. DNA for the CDR3: TGCGCCAGCAGCTTGGGACTGAGCTCCTACGAGCAGTACTTC. Its protein product is CASSLGLSSYEQYF.

The chain joins TRBV5-1 to TRBJ2-7; 11 nucleotides align to TRBD2. V lost 3 bases, J lost 5 bases, and 4 bases stayed unmatched. Germline V CDR1 and CDR2: SGHRS, YFSETQ. The CDR3 consists of 14 residues. The CDR3 reads CASSSLAGANEQYF. For the CDR3, the DNA is TGCGCCAGCAGCTCACTAGCGGGAGCTAACGAGCAGTACTTC.

This sequence joins TRBV5-6 and TRBJ1-1, with D unclear. This CDR3 region has 15 residues. From germline, CDR1 is SGHDT and CDR2 YYEEEE. Trimming took 0 bases from V and 1 from J, leaving 10 bases between them. CDR3 sequence reads: CASSLVRAANTEAFF. CDR3 DNA sequence: TGTGCCAGCAGCTTGGTCCGGGCAGCGAACACTGAAGCTTTCTTT.

This clone was seen once. The V gene is TRBV5-6, the J gene TRBJ2-3; 7 nucleotides agree with TRBD2. Germline V gene data show CDR1 as SGHDT and CDR2 as YYEEEE. This CDR3 region has 15 residues. V shed 3 bases and J 2 bases; nucleotides not matched to a gene: 6. The CDR3 reads CASSSSGGVTDTQYF. DNA of the CDR3: TGTGCCAGCAGCTCCTCGGGGGGAGTCACAGATACGCAGTATTTT.

The V and J genes are TRBV4-3 and TRBJ2-1, with D uncertain. Germline V gene lookup returns CDR1 LGHNA and CDR2 YSLEER. The CDR3 length is 15 residues. Trimming left V 0 bases short and J 6 bases short, with 12 bases between. The DNA for the CDR3 is TGCGCCAGCAGCCAAGAGTCATTCTTGGGCAATGAGCAGTTCTTC. Protein: CASSQESFLGNEQFF.

This chain joins TRBV28 and TRBJ2-7; D remains unclear. Trimming stripped 3 bases from V and 5 bases from J, with 5 bases between. The CDR3 is made up of 11 amino acids. Germline loops: CDR1 MDHEN, CDR2 SYDVKM. CDR3 in DNA: TGTGCCAGCAGTTTTCGTAACGAGCAGTACTTC. This codes for CASSFRNEQYF.

The genes are TRBV7-3 and TRBJ1-1; a possible D gene is TRBD1 (5 bases). Trimming took off 6 bases at V and 4 bases at J, with 21 bases between the two ends. CDR1 is SGHTA and CDR2 is FQGTGA in the germline V gene. The CDR3 is 16 amino acids. The CDR3 sequence is CASSSNGGIGPTEAFF. The DNA for the CDR3 is TGTGCCAGCAGTTCAAACGGGGGGATAGGACCCACTGAAGCTTTCTTT.

This chain connects TRBV19 to TRBJ2-7; D gene uncertain. CDR1 LNHDA and CDR2 SQIVND come from the germline V gene (reference sequence). Deletions cut 1 base from V and 2 bases from J, with 12 bases between. The CDR3 has 15 amino acids. Here the CDR3 DNA reads TGTGCCAGTAGTATAGTCCGGGCCTCTGCCTACGAGCAGTACTTC. Protein: CASSIVRASAYEQYF.

The rearrangement uses TRBV7-2 and TRBJ2-5; no firm D call. From germline, CDR1 is SGHTA and CDR2 FQGNSA. Trimming left V 4 bases short and J 5 bases short, with 11 bases between. The CDR3 runs 13 residues. The DNA for the CDR3 is TGTGCCAGCAGCTCAGGACGGTCGGAGACCCAGTACTTC. Translation gives CASSSGRSETQYF.

V gene TRBV5-1 combines with J gene TRBJ2-3; D is unclear. CDR3 size: 16 residues. Germline CDR1 reads SGHRS; CDR2 reads YFSETQ. Trimming left V 3 bases short and J 0 bases short, with 14 bases between. The CDR3 sequence: CASSYPTVGSTDTQYF. CDR3 nucleotides: TGCGCCAGCAGCTACCCGACGGTGGGGAGCACAGATACGCAGTATTTT.

The table lists this clone with a count of one. This chain connects TRBV19 to TRBJ1-5, with D maybe TRBD1 (5 bases). This CDR3 contains 16 residues. Germline V gives CDR1 LNHDA, CDR2 SQIVND (reference sequence). V gave up 2 bases and J gave up 3 bases, with 14 bases separating them. CDR3 DNA sequence: TGTGCCAGTAGTATAACCCCCCAGGGATTCAATCAGCCCCAGCATTTT. Translation: CASSITPQGFNQPQHF.

The sample holds a few counts of this clone. This rearrangement joins TRBV30 to TRBJ2-2; the D gene is possibly TRBD2 (5 bases). Deletions cut 0 bases from V and 6 bases from J, with 8 bases between. CDR1 and CDR2 from the germline V gene are GTSNPN and SVGIG (reference sequence). This CDR3 spans 13 amino acids. The CDR3 DNA follows: TGTGCCTGGAGTGTACACGGGGCCGGGGAGCTGTTTTTT. Translating gives CAWSVHGAGELFF.

CDR3 loop: CASSFVGGEQYF. CDR3 nucleotide sequence: TGCGCCAGCAGCTTCGTGGGGGGAGAGCAGTACTTC. V and J are TRBV5-1 and TRBJ2-7; D is possibly TRBD2 (6 bases). This CDR3 is built from 12 residues. Trimming took 2 bases from V and 7 from J, leaving 10 bases between them. Germline V CDR1 and CDR2: SGHRS, YFSETQ.

This clone was picked up one time. The rearrangement joins TRBV27 to TRBJ1-3; D gene unclear. The germline V gene encodes CDR1 MNHEY and CDR2 SMNVEV (reference sequence). V gave up 4 bases and J gave up 2 bases, with 6 bases separating them. The CDR3 has 13 amino acids. The CDR3 bases are TGTGCCAGCAGTTATCAAGCTGGAAACACCATATATTTT. Its translation is CASSYQAGNTIYF.